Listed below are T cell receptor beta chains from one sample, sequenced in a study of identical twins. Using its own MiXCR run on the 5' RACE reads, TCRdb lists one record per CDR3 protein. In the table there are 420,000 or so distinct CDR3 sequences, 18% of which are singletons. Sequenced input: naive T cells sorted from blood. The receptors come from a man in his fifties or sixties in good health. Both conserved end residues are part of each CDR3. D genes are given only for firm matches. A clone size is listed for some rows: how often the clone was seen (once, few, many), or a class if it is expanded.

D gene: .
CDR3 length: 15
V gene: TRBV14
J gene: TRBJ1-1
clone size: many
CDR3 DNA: TGTGCCAGCAGCCAAGGGTGGGGGGGTCGCACTGAAGCTTTCTTT
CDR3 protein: CASSQGWGGRTEAFF

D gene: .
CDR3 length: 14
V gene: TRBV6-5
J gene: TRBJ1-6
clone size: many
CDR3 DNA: TGTGCCAGCAGTTTTTTTCTTGATAATTCACCCCTCCACTTT
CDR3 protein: CASSFFLDNSPLHF

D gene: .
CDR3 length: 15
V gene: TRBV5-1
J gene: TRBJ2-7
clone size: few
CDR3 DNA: TGCGCCAGCAGCTTGGACCAGGGTCGGTCCTACGAGCAGTACTTC
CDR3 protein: CASSLDQGRSYEQYF

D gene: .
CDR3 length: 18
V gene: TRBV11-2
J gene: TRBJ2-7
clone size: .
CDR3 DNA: TGTGCCAGCAGCTTAGTTCCCTGGAGGGGGCAATCGTTCTACGAGCAGTACTTC
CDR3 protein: CASSLVPWRGQSFYEQYF

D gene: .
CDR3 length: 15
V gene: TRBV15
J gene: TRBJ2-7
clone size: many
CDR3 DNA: TGTGCCACCAGCAGAGATGGGTCGCAGGGAGGCGAGCAGTACTTC
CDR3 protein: CATSRDGSQGGEQYF

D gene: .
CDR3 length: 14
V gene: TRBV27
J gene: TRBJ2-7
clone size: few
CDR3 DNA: TGTGCCAGCAGTCCGACAGTGTATGGCTACGAGCAGTACTTC
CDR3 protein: CASSPTVYGYEQYF

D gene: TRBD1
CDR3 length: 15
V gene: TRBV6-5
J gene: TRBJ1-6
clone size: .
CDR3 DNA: TGTGCCAGCAGTTACGGTGGGACAGCTAGTTCACCCCTCCTCTTT
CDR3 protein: CASSYGGTASSPLLF

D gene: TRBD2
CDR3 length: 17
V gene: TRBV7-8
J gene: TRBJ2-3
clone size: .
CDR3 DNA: TGTGCCAGCAGACGGACTAGCGGGCCTACTAGCACAGATACGCAGTATTTT
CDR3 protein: CASRRTSGPTSTDTQYF

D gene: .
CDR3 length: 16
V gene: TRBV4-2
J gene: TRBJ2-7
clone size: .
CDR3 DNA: TGTGCCAGCAGCCCCTTAAGGGGGGGTATAACCTACGAGCAGTACTTC
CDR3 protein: CASSPLRGGITYEQYF

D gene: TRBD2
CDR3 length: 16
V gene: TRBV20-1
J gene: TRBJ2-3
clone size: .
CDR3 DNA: TGCAGTGCTAGGTCACTTAGCGGGGGCGGCACAGATACGCAGTATTTT
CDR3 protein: CSARSLSGGGTDTQYF